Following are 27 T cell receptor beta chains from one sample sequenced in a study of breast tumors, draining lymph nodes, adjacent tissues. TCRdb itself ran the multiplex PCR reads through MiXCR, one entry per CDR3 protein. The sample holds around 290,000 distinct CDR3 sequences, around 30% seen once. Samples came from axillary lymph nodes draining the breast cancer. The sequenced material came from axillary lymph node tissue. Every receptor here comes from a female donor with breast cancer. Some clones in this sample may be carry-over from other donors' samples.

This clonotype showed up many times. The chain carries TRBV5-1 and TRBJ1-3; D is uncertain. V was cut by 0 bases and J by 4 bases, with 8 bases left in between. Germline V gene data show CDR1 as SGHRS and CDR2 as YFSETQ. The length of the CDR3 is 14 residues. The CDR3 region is CASSLGGLGNTIYF. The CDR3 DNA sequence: TGCGCCAGCAGCTTGGGCGGGCTCGGAAACACCATATATTTT. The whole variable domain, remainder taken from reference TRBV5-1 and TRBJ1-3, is KAGVTQTPRYLIKTRGQQVTLSCSPISGHRSVSWYQQTPGQGLQFLFEYFSETQRNKGNFPGRFSGRQFSNSRSEMNVSTLELGDSALYLCASSLGGLGNTIYFGEGSWLTVV.

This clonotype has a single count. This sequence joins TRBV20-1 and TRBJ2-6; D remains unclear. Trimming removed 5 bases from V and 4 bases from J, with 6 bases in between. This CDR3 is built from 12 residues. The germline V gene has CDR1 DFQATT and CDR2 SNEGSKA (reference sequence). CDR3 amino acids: CSAAPGANVLTF. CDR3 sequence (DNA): TGCAGTGCTGCGCCGGGGGCCAACGTCCTGACTTTC.

The CDR3: CASSQEWGPSPLHF. The CDR3, as DNA: TGTGCCAGCAGCCAAGAGTGGGGGCCATCACCCCTCCACTTT. This chain uses TRBV11-3 with TRBJ1-6; maybe TRBD1 (6 bases). Germline loops: CDR1 SGHNT, CDR2 YENEEA. The CDR3 covers 14 residues. The V end lost 5 bases, the J end lost 10 bases, and 15 bases lay between the germline ends.

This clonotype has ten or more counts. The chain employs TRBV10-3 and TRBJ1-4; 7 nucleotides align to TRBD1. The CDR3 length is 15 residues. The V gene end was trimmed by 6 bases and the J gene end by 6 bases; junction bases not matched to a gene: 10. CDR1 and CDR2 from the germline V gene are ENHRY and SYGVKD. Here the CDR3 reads CAISKKTGEDEKLFF. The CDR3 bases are TGTGCCATCAGCAAAAAAACAGGGGAGGATGAAAAACTGTTTTTT.

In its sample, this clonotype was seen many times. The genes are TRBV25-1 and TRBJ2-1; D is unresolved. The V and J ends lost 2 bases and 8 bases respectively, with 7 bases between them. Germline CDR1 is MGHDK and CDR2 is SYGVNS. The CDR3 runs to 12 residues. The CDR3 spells CASSEVRHEQFF. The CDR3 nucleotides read TGTGCCAGCAGTGAAGTTCGGCATGAGCAGTTCTTC.

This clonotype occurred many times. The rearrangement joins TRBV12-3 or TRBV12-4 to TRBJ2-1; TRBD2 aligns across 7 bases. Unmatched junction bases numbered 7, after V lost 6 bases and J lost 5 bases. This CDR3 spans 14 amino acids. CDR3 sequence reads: CASRRERGNNEQFF. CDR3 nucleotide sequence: TGTGCCAGCAGGCGGGAGCGCGGGAACAATGAGCAGTTCTTC.

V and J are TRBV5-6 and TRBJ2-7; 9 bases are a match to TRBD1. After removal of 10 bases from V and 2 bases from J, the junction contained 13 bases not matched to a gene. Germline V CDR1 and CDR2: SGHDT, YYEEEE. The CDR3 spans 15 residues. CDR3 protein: CARTTRGQGTYEQYF. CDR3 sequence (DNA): TGTGCCCGCACAACCCGCGGACAGGGGACCTACGAGCAGTACTTC.

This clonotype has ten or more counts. The CDR3 sequence is CASSPTSGKAQYF. The CDR3 DNA sequence: TGTGCCAGCAGCCCGACTAGCGGGAAGGCCCAGTACTTC. The chain has TRBV11-3 and TRBJ2-5; 11 nucleotides align to TRBD2. This CDR3 is 13 amino acids long. Trimming cost V 5 bases and J 9 bases; bases outside gene matches: 5. Germline V gene lookup returns CDR1 SGHNT and CDR2 YENEEA.

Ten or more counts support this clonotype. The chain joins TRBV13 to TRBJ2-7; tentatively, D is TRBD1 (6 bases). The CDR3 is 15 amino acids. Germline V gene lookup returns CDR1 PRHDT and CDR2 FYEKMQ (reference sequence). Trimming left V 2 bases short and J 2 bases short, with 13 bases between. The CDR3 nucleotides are TGTGCCAGCAGCTTATCAGGGGTAGGCCCCTACGAGCAGTACTTC. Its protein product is CASSLSGVGPYEQYF.

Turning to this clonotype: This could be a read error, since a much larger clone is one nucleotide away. CDR3 DNA sequence: TGTGCCACCAGTTTATCGAGGTCAGATACGCAGTATTTT. Translated, it gives CATSLSRSDTQYF. The rearrangement uses TRBV24-1 and TRBJ2-3; D is ambiguous. Deletions cut 6 bases from V and 4 bases from J, with 10 bases between. Germline CDR1 is KGHDR and CDR2 is SFDVKD. The CDR3 sequence is 13 residues long.

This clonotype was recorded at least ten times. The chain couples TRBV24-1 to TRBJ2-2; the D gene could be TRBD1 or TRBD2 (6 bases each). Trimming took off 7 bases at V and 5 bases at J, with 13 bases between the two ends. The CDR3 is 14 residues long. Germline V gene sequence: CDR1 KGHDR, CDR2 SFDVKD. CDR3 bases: TGTGCCACCAGGGGGGGCGGGACAACCGGGGAGCTGTTTTTT. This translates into CATRGGGTTGELFF.

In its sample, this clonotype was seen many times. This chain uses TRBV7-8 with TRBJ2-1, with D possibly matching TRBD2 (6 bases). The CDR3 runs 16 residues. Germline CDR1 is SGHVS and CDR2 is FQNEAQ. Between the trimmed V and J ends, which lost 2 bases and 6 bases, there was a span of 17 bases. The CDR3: CASSLLGGRPSNEQFF. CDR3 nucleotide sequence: TGTGCCAGCAGCTTATTAGGTGGGAGGCCCAGCAATGAGCAGTTCTTC.

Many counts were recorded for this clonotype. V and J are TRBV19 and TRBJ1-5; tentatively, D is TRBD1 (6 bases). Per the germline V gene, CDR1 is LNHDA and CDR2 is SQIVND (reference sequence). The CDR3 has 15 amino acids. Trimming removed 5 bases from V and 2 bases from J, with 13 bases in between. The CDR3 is CASSPYRAGNQPQHF. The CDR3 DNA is TGTGCCAGTAGTCCGTACAGGGCCGGCAATCAGCCCCAGCATTTT.

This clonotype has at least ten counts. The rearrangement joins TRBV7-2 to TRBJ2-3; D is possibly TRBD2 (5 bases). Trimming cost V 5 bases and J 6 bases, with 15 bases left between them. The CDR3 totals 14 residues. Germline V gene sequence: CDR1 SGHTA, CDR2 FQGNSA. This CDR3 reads CASSPVGSADTQYF. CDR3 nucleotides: TGTGCCAGCAGCCCGGTGGGTAGCGCCGATACGCAGTATTTT.

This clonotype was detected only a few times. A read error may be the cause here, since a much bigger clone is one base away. The CDR3 spells CASSRRGANEQYF. The CDR3, as DNA: TGTGCCAGCAGTAGACGGGGGGCCAACGAGCAGTACTTC. The chain recombines TRBV6-6 with TRBJ2-7; possibly TRBD2 for D (7 bases). The CDR3 is made up of 13 amino acids. Germline V gives CDR1 MNHNY, CDR2 SVGAGI (reference sequence). Trimming left V 5 bases short and J 5 bases short, with 13 bases between.

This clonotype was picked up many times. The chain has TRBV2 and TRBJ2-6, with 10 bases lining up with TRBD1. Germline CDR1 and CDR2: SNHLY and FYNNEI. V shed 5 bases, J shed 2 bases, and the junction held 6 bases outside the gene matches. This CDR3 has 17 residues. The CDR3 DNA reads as TGTGCCAGCAGTCCACGACAGGGGGCGGCTGGGGCCAACGTCCTGACTTTC. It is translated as CASSPRQGAAGANVLTF.

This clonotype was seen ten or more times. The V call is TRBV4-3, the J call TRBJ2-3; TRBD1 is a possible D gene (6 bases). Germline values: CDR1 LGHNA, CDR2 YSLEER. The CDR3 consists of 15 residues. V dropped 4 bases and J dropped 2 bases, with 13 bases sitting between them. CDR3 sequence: CASSRDTGSTDTQYF. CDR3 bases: TGCGCCAGCAGCCGGGACACAGGGTCCACAGATACGCAGTATTTT.

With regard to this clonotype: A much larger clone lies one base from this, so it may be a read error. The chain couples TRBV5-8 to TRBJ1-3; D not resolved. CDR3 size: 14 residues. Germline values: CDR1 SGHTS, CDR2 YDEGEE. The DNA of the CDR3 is TGTGCCAGCAGCTACTCGATTACTGGAAACACCACATATTTT. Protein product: CASSYSITGNTTYF.

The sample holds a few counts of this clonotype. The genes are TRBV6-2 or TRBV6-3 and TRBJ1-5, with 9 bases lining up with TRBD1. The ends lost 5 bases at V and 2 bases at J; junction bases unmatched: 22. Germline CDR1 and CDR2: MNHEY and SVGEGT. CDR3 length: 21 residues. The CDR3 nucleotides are TGTGCCAGCAGTACACATATCCGGACAGGGGATGGGTGGAGAGGCAATCAGCCCCAGCATTTT. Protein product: CASSTHIRTGDGWRGNQPQHF.

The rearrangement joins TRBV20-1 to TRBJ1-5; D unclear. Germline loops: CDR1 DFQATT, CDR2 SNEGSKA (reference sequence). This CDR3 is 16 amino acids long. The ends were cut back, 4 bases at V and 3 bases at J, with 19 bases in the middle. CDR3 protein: CSAISLAGSTNQPQHF. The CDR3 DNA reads TGCAGTGCTATCTCGTTGGCGGGCAGTACCAATCAGCCCCAGCATTTT.

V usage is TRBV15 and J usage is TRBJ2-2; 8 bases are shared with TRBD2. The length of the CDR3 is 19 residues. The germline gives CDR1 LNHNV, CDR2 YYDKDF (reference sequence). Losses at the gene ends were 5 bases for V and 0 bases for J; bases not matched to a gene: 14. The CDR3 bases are TGTGCCACCAGCGCCCGACTCCTAGCGGGTGGACCGAACACCGGGGAGCTGTTTTTT. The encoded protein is CATSARLLAGGPNTGELFF.

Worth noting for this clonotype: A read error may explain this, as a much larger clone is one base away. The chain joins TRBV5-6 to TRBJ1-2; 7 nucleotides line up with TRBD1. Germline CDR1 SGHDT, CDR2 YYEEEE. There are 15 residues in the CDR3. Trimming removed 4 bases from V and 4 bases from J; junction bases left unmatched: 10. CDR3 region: CASSPGTATVYGYTF. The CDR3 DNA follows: TGTGCCAGCAGCCCAGGGACAGCGACGGTCTATGGCTACACCTTC.

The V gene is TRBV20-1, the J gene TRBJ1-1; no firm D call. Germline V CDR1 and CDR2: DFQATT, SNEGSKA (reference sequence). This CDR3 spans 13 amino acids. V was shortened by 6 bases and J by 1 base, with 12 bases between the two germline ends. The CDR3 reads CSASKTRNTEAFF. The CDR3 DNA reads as TGCAGTGCAAGTAAGACAAGGAACACTGAAGCTTTCTTT.

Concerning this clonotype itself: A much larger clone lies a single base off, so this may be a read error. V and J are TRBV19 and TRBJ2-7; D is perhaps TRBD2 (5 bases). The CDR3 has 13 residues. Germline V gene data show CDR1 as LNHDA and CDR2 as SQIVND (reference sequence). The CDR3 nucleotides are TGTGCCAGTAGTGTAGACGGGGACTACGAGCAGTACTTC. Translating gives CASSVDGDYEQYF.

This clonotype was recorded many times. The CDR3 bases are TGTGCCAGCAGCTTACTGGGGACAGCACTTTACAATGAGCAGTTCTTC. This translates into CASSLLGTALYNEQFF. The chain couples TRBV13 to TRBJ2-1; TRBD1 aligns across 7 bases. With 2 bases clipped from V and 4 bases from J, the junction kept 8 bases outside the gene matches. The CDR3 sequence is 16 residues long. CDR1 PRHDT and CDR2 FYEKMQ come from the germline V gene (reference sequence).

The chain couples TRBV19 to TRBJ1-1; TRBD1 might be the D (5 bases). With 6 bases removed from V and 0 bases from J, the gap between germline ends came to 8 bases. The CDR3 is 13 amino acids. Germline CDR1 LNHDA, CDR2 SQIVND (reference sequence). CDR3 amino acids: CASSGTLNTEAFF. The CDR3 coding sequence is TGTGCCAGTAGCGGGACCTTGAACACTGAAGCTTTCTTT.

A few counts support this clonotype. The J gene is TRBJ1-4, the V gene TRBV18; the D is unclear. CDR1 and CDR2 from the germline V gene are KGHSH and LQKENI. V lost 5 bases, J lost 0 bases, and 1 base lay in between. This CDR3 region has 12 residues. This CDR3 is CASSATNEKLFF. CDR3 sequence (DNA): TGTGCCAGCTCAGCAACTAATGAAAAACTGTTTTTT.